What follows is one TCR beta chain and its context. The antigen remains unidentified. With sequencing, the targeted depth ranged from 1 in 200,000 to 1 in 1 million T cells. TCRdb's table, derived via immunoSEQ multiplex PCR, lists solely in-frame clones and lacks some. The top ten clones hold about 4.6% of a sample with 160,000 or so clones, about four fifths of them seen once. The sample is drawn from a study of cytotoxic CD8 clonotypes in ibrutinib-treated CLL. Overall study: After a median of about 70 months, about 14 patients stayed remitted and roughly 12 progressed; responses had been partial in some 25 and complete in 2. Study-level points and caveats: Under therapy, public clonotypes either contracted or stayed stable, and they were uncommon.

Around 2 micrograms of genomic DNA (from cryopreserved PBMCs) were used for TCR beta libraries. The CDR3 consists of 13 residues. Trimming pared 2 bases from V and 3 bases from J, leaving 8 bases between. Looked up from germline, CDR1 is GTSNPN and CDR2 is SVGIG (reference sequence). This chain joins TRBV30 and TRBJ2-4, with D hard to call. The source is a human donor with chronic lymphocytic leukemia. This specimen was PBMCs, taken after 24 months of ibrutinib treatment. The DNA of the CDR3 is TGTGCCTGGAGTCCATGGGGCAAAAACATTCAGTACTTC. Residues: CAWSPWGKNIQYF. Together with reference TRBV30 and TRBJ2-4, the CDR3 gives the full variable domain: SQTIHQWPATLVQPVGSPLSLECTVEGTSNPNLYWYRQAAGRGLQLLFYSVGIGQISSEVPQNLSASRPQDRQFILSSKKLLLSDSGFYLCAWSPWGKNIQYFGAGTRLSVL.